These 16 T cell receptor beta chains were all obtained from the same sample, sequenced in a study of T cell responses to AZD1222 COVID-19 vaccine. The repertoire was sequenced with immunoSEQ multiplex PCR; TCRdb's copy has only in-frame clones and lacks some. The data show some 87,000 clones, under 95% seen once. Specimen: peripheral blood, collected on day 0 of MenACWY control vaccination. Receptors originate from an adult in good health.

The V gene is TRBV10-3, the J gene TRBJ2-7, with D unclear. This CDR3 region has 13 residues. Germline V gene sequence: CDR1 ENHRY, CDR2 SYGVKD. Trimming removed 3 bases from V and 3 bases from J, with 9 bases in between. The CDR3, as DNA: TGTGCCATCAGTGAAAGAGCCCACTACGAGCAGTACTTC. As protein: CAISERAHYEQYF.

This rearrangement joins TRBV3-1 (or the pseudogene TRBV3-2) to TRBJ2-3; weak D call: TRBD1 (6 bases). CDR1 and CDR2 from the germline V gene are LGHDT and YNNKEL (reference sequence). The CDR3 covers 12 residues. V shed 5 bases and J shed 6 bases, with 9 bases lying between them. CDR3 residues: CASSYTGDTQYF. Written as DNA, the CDR3 is TGTGCCAGCAGCTATACAGGGGATACGCAGTATTTT.

This rearrangement joins TRBV5-1 to TRBJ1-1; D is perhaps TRBD1 (5 bases). The V and J ends lost 1 base and 0 bases respectively, with 7 bases between them. The CDR3 covers 14 residues. Germline V CDR1 and CDR2: SGHRS, YFSETQ. CDR3 in DNA: TGCGCCAGCAGCTTGTGGGGGATGAACACTGAAGCTTTCTTT. Translation: CASSLWGMNTEAFF.

The chain has TRBV15 and TRBJ1-1; D is uncertain. The CDR3 is 9 amino acids. CDR1 and CDR2 from the germline V gene are LNHNV and YYDKDF (reference sequence). Trimming pared 5 bases from V and 10 bases from J, leaving 5 bases between. The CDR3 reads CATSRIAFF. DNA of the CDR3: TGTGCCACCAGCCGTATAGCTTTCTTT.

V and J are TRBV28 and TRBJ2-5; 10 positions agree with TRBD1. J lost 4 bases, V lost 2 bases, and 4 bases had no gene match. Germline loops: CDR1 MDHEN, CDR2 SYDVKM. The CDR3 has 15 amino acids. The CDR3 nucleotides read TGTGCCAGCAGTTTACCGACAGGGGGCCGAGAGACCCAGTACTTC. Amino acids: CASSLPTGGRETQYF.

This clone was detected only once. This rearrangement joins TRBV28 to TRBJ2-3; D may be TRBD1 or TRBD2 (5 bases each). The CDR3 runs 16 residues. The V gene's germline CDR1 is MDHEN and CDR2 SYDVKM. V gave up 6 bases and J gave up 2 bases, with 18 bases separating them. The CDR3 bases are TGTGCCAGCAGCCTCAAGCTGGGGGAAAACACAGATACGCAGTATTTT. Translating it yields CASSLKLGENTDTQYF. Full variable domain (rest looked up from reference TRBV28 and TRBJ2-3): DVKVTQSSRYLVKRTGEKVFLECVQDMDHENMFWYRQDPGLGLRLIYFSYDVKMKEKGDIPEGYSVSREKKERFSLILESASTNQTSMYLCASSLKLGENTDTQYFGPGTRLTVL.

The gene calls are TRBV10-3 and TRBJ1-5, with TRBD1 identical over 8 bases. This CDR3 is 14 amino acids long. Germline V CDR1 and CDR2: ENHRY, SYGVKD. V gave up 4 bases and J gave up 4 bases; unmatched junction bases: 3. The CDR3 bases are TGTGCCATCAGTGGAGACAGGGGTAATCAGCCCCAGCATTTT. This encodes CAISGDRGNQPQHF.

V is TRBV28 and J is TRBJ2-7; D unclear. Germline-derived CDR1 and CDR2 are MDHEN and SYDVKM. V was trimmed by 5 bases and J by 1 base, leaving 6 bases between them. The CDR3 contains 12 residues. The CDR3 coding sequence is TGTGCCAGCAGTCAGAGTTCCTACGAGCAGTACTTC. This codes for CASSQSSYEQYF.

The CDR3: CASSLHQETQYF. As DNA, the CDR3 is TGTGCCAGCAGCTTACACCAAGAGACCCAGTACTTC. The chain employs TRBV7-2 and TRBJ2-5; D is ambiguous. V lost 2 bases and J 0 bases, leaving 1 base between the germline ends. Germline V lookup: CDR1 SGHTA, CDR2 FQGNSA. The CDR3 spans 12 residues.

The rearrangement links TRBV2 to TRBJ1-2; D is unclear. Germline CDR1 SNHLY, CDR2 FYNNEI. The CDR3 extends over 14 amino acids. Trimming removed 2 bases from V and 4 bases from J, with 11 bases in between. The DNA for the CDR3 is TGTGCCAGCAGTGAACGGGTCGGGCGCTATGGCTACACCTTC. Encoded protein: CASSERVGRYGYTF.

This rearrangement joins TRBV14 to TRBJ2-7; possible D gene TRBD2, 5 bases. This CDR3 is 15 amino acids long. Germline lookup yields CDR1 SGHDN and CDR2 FVKESK. Deletions cut 4 bases from V and 5 bases from J, with 18 bases between. CDR3 sequence (DNA): TGTGCCAGCAGCCCCTACGAGGGTCTTATAAACGAGCAGTACTTC. Residues: CASSPYEGLINEQYF.

The chain has TRBV14 and TRBJ2-2, with D unclear. The CDR3 has 15 residues. V was trimmed by 1 base and J by 0 bases, leaving 6 bases between them. Looked up from germline, CDR1 is SGHDN and CDR2 is FVKESK. As DNA, the CDR3 is TGTGCCAGCAGCCAAGTTCGGACGAACACCGGGGAGCTGTTTTTT. This sequence encodes CASSQVRTNTGELFF. The full variable domain, completed using reference TRBV14 and TRBJ2-2, is EAGVTQFPSHSVIEKGQTVTLRCDPISGHDNLYWYRRVMGKEIKFLLHFVKESKQDESGMPNNRFLAERTGGTYSTLKVQPAELEDSGVYFCASSQVRTNTGELFFGEGSRLTVL.

The chain is built from TRBV6-6 and TRBJ2-5; 7 positions match TRBD2. From germline, CDR1 is MNHNY and CDR2 SVGAGI (reference sequence). The CDR3 spans 13 residues. Trimming took 0 bases from V and 5 from J; bases not matched to a gene: 0. Written as DNA, the CDR3 is TGTGCCAGCAGTTACTCCGGGAGGGAGACCCAGTACTTC. It specifies CASSYSGRETQYF.

V gene TRBV24-1 combines with J gene TRBJ2-2; D possibly corresponds to TRBD2 (7 bases). Trimming pared 3 bases from V and 7 bases from J, leaving 14 bases between. The CDR3 contains 15 residues. Germline CDR1 is KGHDR and CDR2 is SFDVKD. CDR3 nucleotide sequence: TGTGCCACCAGTGATCCCCGGGGGGCTGGCGGGGAGCTGTTTTTT. Its protein product is CATSDPRGAGGELFF.

The chain carries TRBV27 and TRBJ1-1, with TRBD1 matching over 9 bases. The CDR3 is made up of 16 amino acids. Germline V CDR1 and CDR2: MNHEY, SMNVEV (reference sequence). V was clipped by 6 bases and J by 4 bases; unmatched bases: 12. CDR3 amino acids: CASRSGTGIFGTEAFF. In nucleotides, the CDR3 is TGTGCCAGCAGGTCCGGGACAGGGATTTTTGGCACTGAAGCTTTCTTT.

V and J are TRBV14 and TRBJ1-1, with D unclear. This CDR3 region has 15 residues. The V gene lost 4 bases and the J gene lost 2 bases, with 14 bases spanning the gap. Per the germline V gene, CDR1 is SGHDN and CDR2 is FVKESK. CDR3 nucleotides: TGTGCCAGCAGCCCTTCGGGGTTTGGAAACACTGAAGCTTTCTTT. Protein: CASSPSGFGNTEAFF.